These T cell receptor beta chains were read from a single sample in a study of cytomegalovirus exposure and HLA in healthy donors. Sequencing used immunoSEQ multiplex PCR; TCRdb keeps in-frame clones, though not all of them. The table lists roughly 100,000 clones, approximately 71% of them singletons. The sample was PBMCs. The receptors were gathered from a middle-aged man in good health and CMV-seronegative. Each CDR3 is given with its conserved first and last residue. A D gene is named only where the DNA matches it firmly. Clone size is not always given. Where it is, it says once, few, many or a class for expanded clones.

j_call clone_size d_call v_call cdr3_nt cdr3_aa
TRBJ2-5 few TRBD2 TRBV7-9 TGTGCCAGCAGCTTAGCGGGACTAGCGGGGTCGGAGACCCAGTACTTC CASSLAGLAGSETQYF
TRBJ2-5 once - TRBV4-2 TGTGCCAGCAGCCCCGCGGCGGAGGAGACCCAGTACTTC CASSPAAEETQYF
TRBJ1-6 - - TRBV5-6 TGTGCCAGCAGCTTGGTTGGCAGGTCTAATTCACCCCTCCACTTT CASSLVGRSNSPLHF
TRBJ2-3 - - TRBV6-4 TGTGCCAGCAGTGACTCGGGCGGGGTAGGCACAGATACGCAGTATTTT CASSDSGGVGTDTQYF
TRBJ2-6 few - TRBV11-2 TGTGCCAGCAGCTTTGTGTATAGTTCGGGAGCTGGGGCCAACGTCCTGACTTTC CASSFVYSSGAGANVLTF
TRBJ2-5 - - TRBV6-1 TGTGCCAGCAGTGAAGATCTGCGTCCAGCGGAGACCCAGTACTTC CASSEDLRPAETQYF
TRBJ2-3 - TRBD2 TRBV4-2 TGTGCCAGCAGCCAAGACCCAGCGGGGGCCACAGATACGCAGTATTTT CASSQDPAGATDTQYF
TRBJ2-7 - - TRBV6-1 TGTGCCAGCAGGGGCCGGAAAGACTACGAGCAGTACTTC CASRGRKDYEQYF
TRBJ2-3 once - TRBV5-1 TGCGCCAGCAGACGAGAGGAGGGAGATACGCAGTATTTT CASRREEGDTQYF
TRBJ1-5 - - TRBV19 TGTGCCAGTAACGACAGGATTAGCAATCAGCCCCAGCATTTT CASNDRISNQPQHF
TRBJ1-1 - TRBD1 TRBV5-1 TGCGCCAGCAGCTTGGTAGCAGGGGGCGAGGGACACACTGAAGCTTTCTTT CASSLVAGGEGHTEAFF
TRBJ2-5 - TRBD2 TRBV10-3 TGTGCCATCAGTGGTAGTCGCGGGGGGCACCAAGAGACCCAGTACTTC CAISGSRGGHQETQYF
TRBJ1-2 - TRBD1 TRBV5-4 TGTGCCAGCAGCGACCGGGACAGGGGCAACTATGGCTACACCTTC CASSDRDRGNYGYTF
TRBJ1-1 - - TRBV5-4 TGTGCCAGCAGCTTGGGACAGCTAGGGAACACTGAAGCTTTCTTT CASSLGQLGNTEAFF
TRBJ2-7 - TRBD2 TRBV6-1 TGTGCCAGCAGTGAAAGCGGGAGGGACGAGCAGTACTTC CASSESGRDEQYF
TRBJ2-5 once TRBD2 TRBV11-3 TGTGCCAGCAGCCCCCGGACTAGCGGGGGGGCAGAGACCCAGTACTTC CASSPRTSGGAETQYF
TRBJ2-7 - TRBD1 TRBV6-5 TGTGCCAGCAGACCCTTGGACAGGTCCTACGAGCAGTACTTC CASRPLDRSYEQYF
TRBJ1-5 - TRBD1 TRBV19 TGTGCCACTACCCTATACAGGGGCGTAAACAATCAGCCCCAGCATTTT CATTLYRGVNNQPQHF
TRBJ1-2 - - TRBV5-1 TGCGCCAGCAGCTTGAGTGGGGGCTCCTATGGCTACACCTTC CASSLSGGSYGYTF
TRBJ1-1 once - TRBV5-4 TGTGCCAGCAGCCCCTACAGAGCCGAAGCTTTCTTT CASSPYRAEAFF
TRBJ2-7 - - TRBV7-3 TGTGCCAGCAGCTTAATGGGGCCGAGTTACGAGCAGTACTTC CASSLMGPSYEQYF
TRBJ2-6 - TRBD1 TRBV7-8 TGTGCCAGCAGCTTAGCAGGACAGGGGTATCGAGCTGGGGCCAACGTCCTGACTTTC CASSLAGQGYRAGANVLTF
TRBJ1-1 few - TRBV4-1 TGCGCCAGCAGCCCCTCCCTACAGGGAGGGGCTGAAGCTTTCTTT CASSPSLQGGAEAFF
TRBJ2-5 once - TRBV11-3 TGTGCCAGCAGCTGGGGACGGAGGGTCGGAGAGACCCAGTACTTC CASSWGRRVGETQYF